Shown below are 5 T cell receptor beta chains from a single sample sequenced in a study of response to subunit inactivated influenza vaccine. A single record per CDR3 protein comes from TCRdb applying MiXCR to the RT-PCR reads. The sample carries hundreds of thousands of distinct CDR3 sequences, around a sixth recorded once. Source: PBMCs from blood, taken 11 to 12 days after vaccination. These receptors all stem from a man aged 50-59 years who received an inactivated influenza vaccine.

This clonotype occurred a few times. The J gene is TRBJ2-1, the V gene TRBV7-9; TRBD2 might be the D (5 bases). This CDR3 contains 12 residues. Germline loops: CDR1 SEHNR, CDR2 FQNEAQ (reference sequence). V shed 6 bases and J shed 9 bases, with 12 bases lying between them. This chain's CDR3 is CASRVASSEQFF. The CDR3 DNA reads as TGTGCCAGCAGGGTAGCTAGCAGTGAGCAGTTCTTC.

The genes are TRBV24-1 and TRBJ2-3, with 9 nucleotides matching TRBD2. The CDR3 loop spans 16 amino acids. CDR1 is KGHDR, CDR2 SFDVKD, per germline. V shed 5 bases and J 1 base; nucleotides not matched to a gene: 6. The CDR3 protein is CATSAASGIGTDTQYF. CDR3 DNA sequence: TGTGCCACCAGTGCAGCTAGCGGGATCGGCACAGATACGCAGTATTTT.

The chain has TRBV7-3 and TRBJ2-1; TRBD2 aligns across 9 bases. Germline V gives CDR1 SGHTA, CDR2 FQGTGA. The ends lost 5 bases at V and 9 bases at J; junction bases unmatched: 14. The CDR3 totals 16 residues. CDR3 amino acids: CASSPSSAGGPFEQFF. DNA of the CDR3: TGTGCCAGCAGCCCCTCGTCGGCGGGAGGGCCCTTTGAGCAGTTCTTC. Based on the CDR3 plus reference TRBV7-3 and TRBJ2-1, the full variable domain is GAGVSQTPSNKVTEKGKYVELRCDPISGHTALYWYRQSLGQGPEFLIYFQGTGAADDSGLPNDRFFAVRPEGSVSTLKIQRTERGDSAVYLCASSPSSAGGPFEQFFGPGTRLTVL.

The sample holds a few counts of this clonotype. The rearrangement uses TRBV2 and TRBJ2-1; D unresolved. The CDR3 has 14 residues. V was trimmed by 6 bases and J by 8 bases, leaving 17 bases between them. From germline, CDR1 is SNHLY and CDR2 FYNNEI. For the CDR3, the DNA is TGTGCCAGCAGGCCCGGGCAAGGGTGGGATGAGCAGTTCTTC. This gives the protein CASRPGQGWDEQFF.

Here the CDR3 reads CASTDYRNISSYEQYF. As DNA, the CDR3 is TGTGCCAGCACGGATTACAGGAACATTTCTTCCTACGAGCAGTACTTC. The V and J genes are TRBV28 and TRBJ2-7, with D tentatively TRBD1 (5 bases). CDR1 is MDHEN, CDR2 SYDVKM, per germline. V lost 7 bases and J lost 1, with 20 bases in between. CDR3 length equals 16 residues.